This TCR beta chain is from a study of blood T cell repertoires in COVID-19. As for the study in general: Sites in the United States, Italy and Spain provided acute and convalescent COVID-19 samples.

Authors' processing steps: Quantification of nucleated cells was approximated via reference gene primer amplification. The protocol was immunoSEQ multiplex PCR, while the TCRdb copy is restricted to in-frame clones and leaves out a portion. D and trimming come from the DNA, and the V and J calls and clone size come from that table. The repertoire holds a few hundred thousand clones, with around four fifths as singletons. Followed over time, Seattle patients had been enrolled while infection was active. This clone was seen a few times. The CDR3 contains 15 residues. Unmatched junction bases numbered 5, after V lost 2 bases and J lost 5 bases. Germline values: CDR1 SGHRS, CDR2 YFSETQ.

V is TRBV5-1 and J is TRBJ2-2, with 8 positions matching TRBD1. Sequenced input: peripheral blood. The sequence was obtained from a woman of 80 years or more with COVID-19, enrolled during active disease. This CDR3 reads CASSFGQGRTGELFF. In DNA form, the CDR3 reads TGCGCCAGCAGCTTCGGACAGGGTAGGACCGGGGAGCTGTTTTTT.